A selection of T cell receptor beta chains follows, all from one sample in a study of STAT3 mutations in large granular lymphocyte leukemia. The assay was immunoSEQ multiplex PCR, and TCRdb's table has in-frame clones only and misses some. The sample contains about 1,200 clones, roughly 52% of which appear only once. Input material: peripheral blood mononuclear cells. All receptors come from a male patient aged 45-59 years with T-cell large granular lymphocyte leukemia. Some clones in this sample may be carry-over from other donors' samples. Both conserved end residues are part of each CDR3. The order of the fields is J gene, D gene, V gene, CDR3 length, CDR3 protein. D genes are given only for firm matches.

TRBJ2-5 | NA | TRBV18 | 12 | CASSPGKETQYF
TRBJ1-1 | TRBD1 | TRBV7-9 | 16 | CASSSRDRGFFTEAFF
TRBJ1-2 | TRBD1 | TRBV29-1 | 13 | CSEPRDRGDGYTF
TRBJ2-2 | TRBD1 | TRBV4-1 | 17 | CASSQVFRTGAAGELFF
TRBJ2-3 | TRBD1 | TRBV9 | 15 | CASSSQGVYTDTQYF
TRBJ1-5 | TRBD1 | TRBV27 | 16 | CASSLRGTDSNQPQHF
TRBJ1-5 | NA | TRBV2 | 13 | CASSEGHNQPQHF
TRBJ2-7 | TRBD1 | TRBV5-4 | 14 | CASSSSTGNYEQYF
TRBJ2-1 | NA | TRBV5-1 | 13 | CASSPDSYNEQFF
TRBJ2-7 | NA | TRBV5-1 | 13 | CASSLGDPSKQYF
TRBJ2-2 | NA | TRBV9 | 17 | CASSVRRERANTGELFF
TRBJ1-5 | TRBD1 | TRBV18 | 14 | CASSLTGGDQPQHF
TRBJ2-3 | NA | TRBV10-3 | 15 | CAINKRGIDTDTQYF
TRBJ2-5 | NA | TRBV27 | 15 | CASSLSIGGEETQYF
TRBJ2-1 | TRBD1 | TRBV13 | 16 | CASSSPRQGPHNEQFF
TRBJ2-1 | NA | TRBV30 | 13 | CAWSTRDYNEQFF
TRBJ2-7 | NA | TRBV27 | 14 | CASSLQFSGSEQYF
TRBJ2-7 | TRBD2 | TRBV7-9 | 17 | CASSSNPGLAGGYEQYF
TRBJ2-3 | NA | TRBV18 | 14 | CASSPTSQGDTQYF
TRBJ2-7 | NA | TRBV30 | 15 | CAWSARVAALGEQYF
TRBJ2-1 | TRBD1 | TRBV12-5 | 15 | CASAFGQGIADEQFF
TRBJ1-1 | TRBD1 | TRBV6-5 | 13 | CASSSRTGTEAFF
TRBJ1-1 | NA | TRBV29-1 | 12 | CSVVLVNTEAFF
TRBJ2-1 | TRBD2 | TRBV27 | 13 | CASSSTSEDEQFF
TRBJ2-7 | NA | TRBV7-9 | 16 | CASSLVGGAKGYEQYF
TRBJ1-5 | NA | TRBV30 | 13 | CAWSRTPNQPQHF
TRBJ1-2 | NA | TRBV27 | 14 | CASRTGPTSDGYTF
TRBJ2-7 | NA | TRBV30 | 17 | CAWSVGGLRRSSYEQYF
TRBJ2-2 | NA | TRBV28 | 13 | CASSLRGTGELFF
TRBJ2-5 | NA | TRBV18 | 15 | CASSTGPADQETQYF
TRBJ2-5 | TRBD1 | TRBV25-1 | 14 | CASSGTGASETQYF
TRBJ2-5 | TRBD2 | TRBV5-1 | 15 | CASSPDPGLAGSQYF
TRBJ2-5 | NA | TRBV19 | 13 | CASSIVGRETQYF
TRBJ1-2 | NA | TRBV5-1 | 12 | CASSPGQYGYTF
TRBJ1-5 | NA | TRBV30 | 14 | CAWALGGQSQPQHF
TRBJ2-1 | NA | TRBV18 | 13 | CAGGGGGYNEQFF
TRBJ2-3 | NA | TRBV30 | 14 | CAWSPSGFADTQYF
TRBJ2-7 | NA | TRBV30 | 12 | CAWRPRLHEQYF
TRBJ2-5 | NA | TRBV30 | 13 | CAWNIQGGETQYF
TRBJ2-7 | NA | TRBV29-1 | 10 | CSVLLHEQYF
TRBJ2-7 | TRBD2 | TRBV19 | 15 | CASSIERTRRAEQYF
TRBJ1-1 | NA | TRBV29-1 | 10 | CSVGLPEAFF
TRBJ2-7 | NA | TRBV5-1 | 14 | CASRPGVSSYEQYF
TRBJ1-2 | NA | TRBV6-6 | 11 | CASRGAYGYTF
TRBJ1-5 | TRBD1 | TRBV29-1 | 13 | CSVGDDRGQPQHF